This TCR beta chain derives from a study of prognosis after radiotherapy for stage I lung cancer. Study context: SBRT was given in 3 to 5 fractions at a biologically effective dose of at least 100 Gy as radiotherapy. Several patients had distant metastases at a median of roughly seven months after radiotherapy, and 15 showed no significant progression.

Two-round multiplex PCR on genomic DNA was the method by which TCR beta CDR3 was amplified. Primers specific to each TRBV and TRBJ gene were used in first-round PCR. TCRdb analysed the multiplex PCR reads with MiXCR anew, one entry per CDR3 protein. This sample has roughly 17,000 distinct CDR3 sequences, with roughly 40% found just once. The germline V gene encodes CDR1 LNHDA and CDR2 SQIVND (reference sequence). The CDR3 length is 13 residues. The V end lost 6 bases, the J end lost 8 bases, and 15 bases lay between the germline ends. Sequenced here: PBMCs, sampled before or after stereotactic body radiation therapy (not recorded which). The chain carries TRBV19 and TRBJ2-3, with D perhaps matching TRBD2 (5 bases). The TCR originated in a donor aged 50 or older with non-small cell lung cancer. CDR3 protein: CASSGRDCGTQYF. The CDR3 coding sequence is TGTGCCAGTAGCGGACGGGATTGTGGTACGCAGTATTTT.